A selection of T cell receptor beta chains follows, all from one sample in a study of T cell clonotyping in hematopoietic cell transplantation. Generated by immunoSEQ multiplex PCR, the TCRdb table keeps only in-frame clones and is missing some. The table shows some 76,000 clones, with about 96% occurring only once. This specimen was peripheral blood mononuclear cells, taken before stem cell transplant. Receptors were obtained from a woman in her fifties or sixties with acute myeloid leukemia. Some clones in this sample may be carry-over from other donors' samples. Each CDR3 is given with its conserved first and last residue. The order of the fields is V gene, clone size, J gene, D gene, CDR3 protein, CDR3 DNA. A D gene is named only where the DNA matches it firmly. Clone size is shown for a subset of rows, as once, few, many or a class of expanded clone.

V: TRBV4-2
size: NA
J: TRBJ2-5
D: TRBD1
CDR3: CASSQGRGETQYF
DNA: TGTGCCAGCAGCCAGGGCAGGGGGGAGACCCAGTACTTC

V: TRBV7-9
size: NA
J: TRBJ1-2
D: TRBD1
CDR3: CASSLTGAANYGYTF
DNA: TGTGCCAGCAGCTTGACAGGGGCTGCTAACTATGGCTACACCTTC

V: TRBV28
size: NA
J: TRBJ2-1
D: TRBD2
CDR3: CASSRPSGARNEQFF
DNA: TGTGCCAGCAGTCGTCCTAGCGGGGCGCGCAATGAGCAGTTCTTC

V: TRBV4-2
size: NA
J: TRBJ1-1
D: TRBD1
CDR3: CASSLTGQGIEGAFF
DNA: TGTGCCAGCAGCCTTACGGGACAGGGGATTGAGGGAGCTTTCTTT

V: TRBV4-1
size: NA
J: TRBJ2-2
D: NA
CDR3: CASSQLSLPPGTGELFF
DNA: TGCGCCAGCAGCCAATTATCGCTTCCCCCGGGCACCGGGGAGCTGTTTTTT

V: TRBV6-1
size: NA
J: TRBJ1-5
D: NA
CDR3: CASSEWGADQPQHF
DNA: TGTGCCAGCAGTGAATGGGGGGCCGATCAGCCCCAGCATTTT

V: TRBV19
size: NA
J: TRBJ1-2
D: TRBD1
CDR3: CASSISTGGYGYTF
DNA: TGTGCCAGTAGTATTTCCACAGGGGGCTATGGCTACACCTTC

V: TRBV7-9
size: NA
J: TRBJ1-3
D: TRBD1
CDR3: CASSLADRAGNTIYF
DNA: TGTGCCAGCAGCTTAGCAGACAGGGCTGGAAACACCATATATTTT

V: TRBV30
size: NA
J: TRBJ1-2
D: TRBD1
CDR3: CAWSLGQDYGYTF
DNA: TGTGCCTGGAGCCTCGGACAGGACTATGGCTACACCTTC

V: TRBV18
size: NA
J: TRBJ2-7
D: NA
CDR3: CASSQGSYEQYF
DNA: TGTGCCAGCTCACAAGGCTCCTACGAGCAGTACTTC

V: TRBV6-1
size: NA
J: TRBJ2-7
D: NA
CDR3: CASRTGDSYEQYF
DNA: TGTGCCAGCAGAACCGGGGACTCCTACGAGCAGTACTTC

V: TRBV7-2
size: NA
J: TRBJ2-7
D: NA
CDR3: CASSFSSYEQYF
DNA: TGTGCCAGCAGCTTCAGCTCCTACGAGCAGTACTTC

V: TRBV15
size: NA
J: TRBJ2-2
D: NA
CDR3: CATSRDRSLVELFF
DNA: TGTGCCACCAGCAGAGATCGTTCTCTGGTGGAGCTGTTTTTT

V: TRBV28
size: NA
J: TRBJ1-2
D: NA
CDR3: CASSGADYGYTF
DNA: TGTGCCAGCAGCGGGGCCGACTATGGCTACACCTTC

V: TRBV19
size: NA
J: TRBJ1-5
D: NA
CDR3: CASRAGRINNQPQHF
DNA: TGTGCCAGTAGGGCAGGCAGAATTAACAATCAGCCCCAGCATTTT

V: TRBV29-1
size: NA
J: TRBJ1-1
D: TRBD1
CDR3: CSVGGQKNTEAFF
DNA: TGCAGCGTTGGGGGACAGAAGAACACTGAAGCTTTCTTT

V: TRBV6-5
size: NA
J: TRBJ2-3
D: NA
CDR3: CASSYRRARDTQYF
DNA: TGTGCCAGCAGTTACCGCCGAGCCCGGGATACGCAGTATTTT

V: TRBV6-1
size: NA
J: TRBJ1-5
D: NA
CDR3: CASSGRPGQPQHF
DNA: TGTGCCAGCAGTGGGCGGCCCGGACAGCCCCAGCATTTT

V: TRBV7-9
size: NA
J: TRBJ2-7
D: NA
CDR3: CASSLGQVRGEQYF
DNA: TGTGCCAGCAGCTTAGGGCAGGTTAGAGGCGAGCAGTACTTC

V: TRBV4-1
size: NA
J: TRBJ2-1
D: NA
CDR3: CASSLPRRGYNEQFF
DNA: TGCGCCAGCAGCCTCCCCCGGAGGGGATACAATGAGCAGTTCTTC

V: TRBV28
size: NA
J: TRBJ1-5
D: NA
CDR3: CASWSRGNQPQHF
DNA: TGTGCCAGCTGGTCCAGGGGCAATCAGCCCCAGCATTTT

V: TRBV7-2
size: NA
J: TRBJ2-5
D: TRBD1
CDR3: CASSLDHRGETQYF
DNA: TGTGCCAGCAGCTTAGACCACAGGGGGGAGACCCAGTACTTC

V: TRBV10-3
size: NA
J: TRBJ2-3
D: TRBD1
CDR3: CAISGRQGVGDTQYF
DNA: TGTGCCATCAGTGGGCGACAGGGGGTAGGGGATACGCAGTATTTT

V: TRBV5-1
size: NA
J: TRBJ2-7
D: NA
CDR3: CASSLHPYEQYF
DNA: TGCGCCAGCAGCTTGCACCCCTACGAGCAGTACTTC

V: TRBV29-1
size: NA
J: TRBJ2-3
D: TRBD2
CDR3: CSVLGLAGVDTQYF
DNA: TGCAGCGTACTCGGACTAGCGGGAGTAGATACGCAGTATTTT

V: TRBV7-2
size: NA
J: TRBJ1-1
D: NA
CDR3: CASSLALAAMNTEAFF
DNA: TGTGCCAGCAGCTTAGCGCTTGCAGCTATGAACACTGAAGCTTTCTTT

V: TRBV7-9
size: NA
J: TRBJ2-6
D: NA
CDR3: CASSLRLSGANVLTF
DNA: TGTGCCAGCAGCTTACGACTTTCTGGGGCCAACGTCCTGACTTTC

V: TRBV6-5
size: NA
J: TRBJ1-4
D: TRBD1
CDR3: CASSFELQGAREKLFF
DNA: TGTGCCAGCAGTTTCGAGCTACAGGGGGCGAGGGAAAAACTGTTTTTT

V: TRBV19
size: NA
J: TRBJ1-1
D: NA
CDR3: CASSIDYSEGPDTEAFF
DNA: TGTGCCAGTAGTATAGATTATTCTGAGGGTCCCGACACTGAAGCTTTCTTT

V: TRBV5-1
size: NA
J: TRBJ1-1
D: NA
CDR3: CASRLVPSGGITEAFF
DNA: TGCGCCAGCAGACTTGTCCCCTCTGGGGGGATTACTGAAGCTTTCTTT

V: TRBV19
size: NA
J: TRBJ1-5
D: TRBD1
CDR3: CASSIGGGGGQPQHF
DNA: TGTGCCAGTAGTATAGGAGGGGGCGGAGGTCAGCCCCAGCATTTT

V: TRBV2
size: NA
J: TRBJ1-6
D: NA
CDR3: CASRTQVWNSPLHF
DNA: TGTGCCAGCAGAACACAGGTGTGGAATTCACCCCTCCACTTT

V: TRBV30
size: NA
J: TRBJ1-2
D: NA
CDR3: CAWSWGPSAYTF
DNA: TGTGCCTGGAGTTGGGGGCCAAGTGCCTACACCTTC

V: TRBV27
size: once
J: TRBJ1-6
D: TRBD1
CDR3: CASRGTGLYNSPLHF
DNA: TGTGCCAGCAGAGGGACAGGTCTCTATAATTCACCCCTCCACTTT

V: TRBV27
size: NA
J: TRBJ2-7
D: TRBD2
CDR3: CASSLRLAGSSYEQYF
DNA: TGTGCCAGCAGTTTAAGGCTAGCGGGGAGCTCCTACGAGCAGTACTTC

V: TRBV18
size: NA
J: TRBJ2-7
D: NA
CDR3: CASSGTYEQYF
DNA: TGTGCCAGCTCCGGGACCTACGAGCAGTACTTC

V: TRBV6-6
size: NA
J: TRBJ1-5
D: NA
CDR3: CASSYLGKGDQPQHF
DNA: TGTGCCAGCAGTTACCTAGGGAAAGGGGATCAGCCCCAGCATTTT

V: TRBV28
size: NA
J: TRBJ2-7
D: NA
CDR3: CASGTSGTFESSYEQYF
DNA: TGTGCCAGCGGTACCTCCGGGACTTTCGAAAGCTCCTACGAGCAGTACTTC

V: TRBV7-9
size: NA
J: TRBJ2-7
D: TRBD2
CDR3: CASSYMGGNNPYEQYF
DNA: TGTGCCAGCAGCTATATGGGGGGGAACAACCCTTACGAGCAGTACTTC

V: TRBV28
size: NA
J: TRBJ1-5
D: NA
CDR3: CASSLFTQSWQPQHF
DNA: TGTGCCAGCAGTTTATTCACCCAGTCATGGCAGCCCCAGCATTTT

V: TRBV30
size: NA
J: TRBJ1-6
D: TRBD1
CDR3: CAWSASGGYNSPLHF
DNA: TGTGCCTGGAGTGCCTCAGGGGGATATAATTCACCCCTCCACTTT

V: TRBV2
size: NA
J: TRBJ2-7
D: TRBD2
CDR3: CASSDPRAGGTLRHEQYF
DNA: TGTGCCAGCAGTGACCCCAGGGCGGGGGGCACACTCCGGCACGAGCAGTACTTC

V: TRBV10-1
size: NA
J: TRBJ2-7
D: TRBD1
CDR3: CASSEYQGAKEQYF
DNA: TGCGCCAGCAGTGAATATCAGGGGGCTAAAGAGCAGTACTTC

V: TRBV6-1
size: NA
J: TRBJ1-1
D: TRBD1
CDR3: CASTQTGWDEAFF
DNA: TGTGCCAGCACCCAGACAGGGTGGGATGAAGCTTTCTTT

V: TRBV28
size: NA
J: TRBJ1-2
D: NA
CDR3: CASSSPPKVGGYTF
DNA: TGTGCCAGCAGTTCGCCTCCGAAGGTTGGAGGCTACACCTTC

V: TRBV30
size: NA
J: TRBJ2-3
D: NA
CDR3: CAWSHSGTDTQYF
DNA: TGTGCCTGGAGTCACTCCGGGACAGATACGCAGTATTTT

V: TRBV6-5
size: NA
J: TRBJ1-5
D: NA
CDR3: CASRNYRMSNQPQHF
DNA: TGTGCCAGCAGAAATTACAGGATGAGCAATCAGCCCCAGCATTTT

V: TRBV10-3
size: NA
J: TRBJ2-5
D: NA
CDR3: CAIGAPGQETQYF
DNA: TGTGCCATCGGGGCCCCCGGCCAAGAGACCCAGTACTTC

V: TRBV7-9
size: once
J: TRBJ2-3
D: TRBD2
CDR3: CASSFGTSGTDTQYF
DNA: TGTGCCAGCAGCTTTGGGACTAGCGGCACAGATACGCAGTATTTT

V: TRBV28
size: once
J: TRBJ2-7
D: NA
CDR3: CASSLSVWGPGDEQYF
DNA: TGTGCCAGCAGTTTGAGTGTCTGGGGCCCCGGAGACGAGCAGTACTTC

V: TRBV28
size: NA
J: TRBJ1-1
D: TRBD1
CDR3: CASHRGRNEAFF
DNA: TGTGCCAGCCACAGGGGGCGAAATGAAGCTTTCTTT

V: TRBV21-1
size: NA
J: TRBJ2-7
D: NA
CDR3: CASSKRDRGGEQYF
DNA: TGTGCCAGCAGCAAAAGGGACAGGGGGGGTGAGCAGTACTTC

V: TRBV9
size: NA
J: TRBJ2-2
D: TRBD2
CDR3: CASSVSGTSGITGELFF
DNA: TGTGCCAGCAGCGTATCCGGGACTAGCGGGATCACCGGGGAGCTGTTTTTT

V: TRBV5-1
size: once
J: TRBJ1-1
D: NA
CDR3: CASSKQGYDTEAFF
DNA: TGCGCCAGCAGCAAACAGGGTTACGACACTGAAGCTTTCTTT

V: TRBV7-9
size: once
J: TRBJ2-7
D: NA
CDR3: CASSWASSSYEQYF
DNA: TGTGCCAGCAGCTGGGCCTCGAGCTCCTACGAGCAGTACTTC